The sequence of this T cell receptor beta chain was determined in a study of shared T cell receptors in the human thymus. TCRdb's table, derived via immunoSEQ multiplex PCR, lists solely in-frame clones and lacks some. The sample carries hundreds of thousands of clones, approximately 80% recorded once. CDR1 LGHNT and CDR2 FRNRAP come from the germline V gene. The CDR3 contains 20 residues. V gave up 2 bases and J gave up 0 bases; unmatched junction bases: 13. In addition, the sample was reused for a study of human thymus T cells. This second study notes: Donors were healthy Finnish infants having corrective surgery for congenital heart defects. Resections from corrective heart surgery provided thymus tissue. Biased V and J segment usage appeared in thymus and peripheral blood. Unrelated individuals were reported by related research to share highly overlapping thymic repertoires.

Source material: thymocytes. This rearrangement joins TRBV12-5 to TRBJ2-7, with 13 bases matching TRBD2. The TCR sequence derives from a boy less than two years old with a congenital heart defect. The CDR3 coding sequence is TGTGCTAGTGGTTTGATGACCGGGACTAGCGGGAACAAAACCTCCTACGAGCAGTACTTC. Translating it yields CASGLMTGTSGNKTSYEQYF.